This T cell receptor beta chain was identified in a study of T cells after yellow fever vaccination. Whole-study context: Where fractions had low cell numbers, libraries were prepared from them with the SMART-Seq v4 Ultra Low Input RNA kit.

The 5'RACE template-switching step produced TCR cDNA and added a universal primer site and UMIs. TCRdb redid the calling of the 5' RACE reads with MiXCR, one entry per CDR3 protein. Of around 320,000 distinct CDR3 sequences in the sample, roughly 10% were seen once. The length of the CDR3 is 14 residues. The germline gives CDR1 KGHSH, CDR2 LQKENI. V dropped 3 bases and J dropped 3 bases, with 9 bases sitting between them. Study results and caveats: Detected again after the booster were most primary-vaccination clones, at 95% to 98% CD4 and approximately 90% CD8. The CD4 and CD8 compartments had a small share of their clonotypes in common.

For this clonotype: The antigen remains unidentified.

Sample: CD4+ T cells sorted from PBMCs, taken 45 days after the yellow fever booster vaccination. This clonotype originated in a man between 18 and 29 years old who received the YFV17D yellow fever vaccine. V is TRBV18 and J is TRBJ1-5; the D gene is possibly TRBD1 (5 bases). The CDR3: CASSPGTFNQPQHF. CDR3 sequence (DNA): TGTGCCAGCTCACCCGGGACCTTCAATCAGCCCCAGCATTTT.